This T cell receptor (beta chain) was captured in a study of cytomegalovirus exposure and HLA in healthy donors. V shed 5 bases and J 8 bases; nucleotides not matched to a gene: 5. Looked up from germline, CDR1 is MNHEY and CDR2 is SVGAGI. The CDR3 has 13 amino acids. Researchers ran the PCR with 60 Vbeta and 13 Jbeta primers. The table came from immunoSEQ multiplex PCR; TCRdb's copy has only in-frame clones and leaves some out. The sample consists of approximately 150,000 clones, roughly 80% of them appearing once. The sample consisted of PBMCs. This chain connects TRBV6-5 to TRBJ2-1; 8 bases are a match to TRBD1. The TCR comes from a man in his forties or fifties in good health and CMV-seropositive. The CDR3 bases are TGTGCCAGCAGTAGGACAGGGTTCGATGAGCAGTTCTTC. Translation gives CASSRTGFDEQFF.